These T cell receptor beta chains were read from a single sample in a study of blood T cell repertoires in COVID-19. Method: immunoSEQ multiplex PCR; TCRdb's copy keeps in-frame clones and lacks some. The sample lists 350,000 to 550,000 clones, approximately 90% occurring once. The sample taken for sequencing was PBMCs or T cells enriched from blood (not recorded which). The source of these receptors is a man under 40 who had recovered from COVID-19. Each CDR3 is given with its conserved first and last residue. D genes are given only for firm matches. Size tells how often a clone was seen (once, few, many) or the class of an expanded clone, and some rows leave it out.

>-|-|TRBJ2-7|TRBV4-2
CASSLSLVPGADEQYF
TGTGCCAGCAGCCTCTCACTAGTCCCGGGAGCCGACGAGCAGTACTTC
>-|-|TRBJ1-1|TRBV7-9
CASSLDLGPNQEAFF
TGTGCCAGCAGCTTAGATCTGGGGCCAAACCAGGAAGCTTTCTTT
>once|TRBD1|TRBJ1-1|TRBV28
CASSDRATEAFF
TGTGCCAGCAGTGACAGGGCGACCGAAGCTTTCTTT
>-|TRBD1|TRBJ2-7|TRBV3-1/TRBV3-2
CASSQYGQAHYEQYF
TGTGCCAGCAGCCAATACGGACAGGCCCACTACGAGCAGTACTTC
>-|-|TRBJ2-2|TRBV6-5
CASSPATANTGELFF
TGTGCCAGCAGCCCCGCCACAGCCAACACCGGGGAGCTGTTTTTT
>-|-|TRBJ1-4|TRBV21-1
CASRLQGTNEKLFF
TGTGCCAGCAGACTACAGGGGACTAATGAAAAACTGTTTTTT
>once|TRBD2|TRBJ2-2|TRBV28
CASGSGGITGELFF
TGTGCCAGCGGTAGCGGGGGGATCACCGGGGAGCTGTTTTTT
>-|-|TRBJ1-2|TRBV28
CASILRGTNYGYTF
TGTGCCAGCATTCTCCGGGGGACCAACTATGGCTACACCTTC
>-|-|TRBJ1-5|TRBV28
CASTGVHSNQPQHF
TGTGCCAGCACGGGGGTCCATAGCAATCAGCCCCAGCATTTT
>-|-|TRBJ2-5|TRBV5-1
CASSLRVQGLETQYF
TGCGCCAGCAGTCTACGGGTCCAGGGTTTGGAGACCCAGTACTTC
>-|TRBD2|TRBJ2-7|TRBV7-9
CASSLAAREGLLYEQYF
TGTGCCAGCAGCTTAGCAGCGCGGGAGGGCCTCCTCTACGAGCAGTACTTC
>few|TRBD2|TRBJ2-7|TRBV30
CAWSFGGSSYEQYF
TGTGCCTGGAGCTTTGGCGGGAGTAGCTACGAGCAGTACTTC
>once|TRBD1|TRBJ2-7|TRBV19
CASSPQGAFYEQYF
TGTGCCAGTAGCCCACAGGGGGCCTTCTACGAGCAGTACTTC
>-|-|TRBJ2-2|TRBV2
CATRTASNTGELFF
TGTGCCACCCGGACAGCGTCGAACACCGGGGAGCTGTTTTTT
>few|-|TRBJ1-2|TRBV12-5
CASGPGLTYGYTF
TGTGCTAGTGGTCCAGGGTTGACCTATGGCTACACCTTC
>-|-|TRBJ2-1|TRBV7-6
CASSTTNSYNEQFF
TGTGCCAGCAGCACTACGAACTCCTACAATGAGCAGTTCTTC
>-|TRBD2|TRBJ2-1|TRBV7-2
CASSLGTSGGTQFF
TGTGCCAGCAGCTTGGGGACTAGCGGGGGCACCCAGTTCTTC
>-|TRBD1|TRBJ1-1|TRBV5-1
CASSTRQGKNTEAFF
TGCGCCAGCAGCACCCGACAGGGAAAGAACACTGAAGCTTTCTTT
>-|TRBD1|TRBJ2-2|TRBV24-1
CATSDLPEGTATGELFF
TGTGCCACCAGTGATTTGCCGGAAGGGACAGCCACCGGGGAGCTGTTTTTT
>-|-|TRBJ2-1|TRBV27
CASSTGPRGPYNEQFF
TGTGCCAGCAGTACAGGACCTAGAGGACCCTACAATGAGCAGTTCTTC
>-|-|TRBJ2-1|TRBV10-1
CASSESRELGNEQFF
TGCGCCAGCAGTGAGTCCCGGGAATTAGGCAATGAGCAGTTCTTC
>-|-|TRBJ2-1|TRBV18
CASSPGHRDNEQFF
TGTGCCAGCTCACCGGGACATCGGGACAATGAGCAGTTCTTC
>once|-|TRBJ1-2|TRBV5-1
CASRKNRDITNYGYTF
TGCGCCAGCAGAAAAAACCGGGACATTACTAACTATGGCTACACCTTC